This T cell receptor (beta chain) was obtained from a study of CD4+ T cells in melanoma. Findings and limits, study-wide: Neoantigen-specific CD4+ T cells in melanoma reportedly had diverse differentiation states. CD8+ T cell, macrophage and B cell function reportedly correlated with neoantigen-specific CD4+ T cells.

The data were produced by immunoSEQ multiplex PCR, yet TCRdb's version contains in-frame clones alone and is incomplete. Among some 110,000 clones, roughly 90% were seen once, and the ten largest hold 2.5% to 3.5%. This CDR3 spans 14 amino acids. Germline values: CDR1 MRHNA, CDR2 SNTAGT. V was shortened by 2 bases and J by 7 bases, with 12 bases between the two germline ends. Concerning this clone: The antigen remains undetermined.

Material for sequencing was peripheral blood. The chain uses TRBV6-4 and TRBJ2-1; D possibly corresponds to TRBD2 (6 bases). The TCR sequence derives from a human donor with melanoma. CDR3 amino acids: CASSDARRGNEQFF. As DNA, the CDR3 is TGTGCCAGCAGTGACGCCCGCCGGGGGAATGAGCAGTTCTTC.